This paragraph covers one T cell receptor beta chain sequence. What it recognizes is unknown. This sample is part of a study of a mutant IDH1 vaccine in newly diagnosed glioma. Turning to the study itself: Vaccinations were initiated 4-6 weeks following radiotherapy alone, or were given together with temozolomide cycles. Study conclusions and caveats: A vaccine-induced immune response developed in roughly 93% of the patients.

Time point in this sample: week 35, safety follow-up. It was 300 ug of mutant IDH1 20-mer peptide that made up each vaccine dose, given with topical imiquimod. Only in-frame clones appear in the TCRdb table, and some are missing; sequencing was by immunoSEQ multiplex PCR. This table holds more than 55,000 clones, around four fifths found once. Here the sequenced sample was PBMCs, taken from a glioma patient whose treatment included an IDH1 peptide vaccine. The source is a man younger than 40 with glioma.

This CDR3 reads CASSVGTSGATYEQYF. DNA for the CDR3: TGTGCCAGCTCTGTCGGGACTAGCGGGGCCACCTACGAGCAGTACTTC. The chain carries TRBV28 and TRBJ2-7, with 13 bases fitting TRBD2. The trim removed 8 bases at V and 2 bases at J, leaving 9 bases unmatched. From germline, CDR1 is MDHEN and CDR2 SYDVKM. This CDR3 is built from 16 residues.